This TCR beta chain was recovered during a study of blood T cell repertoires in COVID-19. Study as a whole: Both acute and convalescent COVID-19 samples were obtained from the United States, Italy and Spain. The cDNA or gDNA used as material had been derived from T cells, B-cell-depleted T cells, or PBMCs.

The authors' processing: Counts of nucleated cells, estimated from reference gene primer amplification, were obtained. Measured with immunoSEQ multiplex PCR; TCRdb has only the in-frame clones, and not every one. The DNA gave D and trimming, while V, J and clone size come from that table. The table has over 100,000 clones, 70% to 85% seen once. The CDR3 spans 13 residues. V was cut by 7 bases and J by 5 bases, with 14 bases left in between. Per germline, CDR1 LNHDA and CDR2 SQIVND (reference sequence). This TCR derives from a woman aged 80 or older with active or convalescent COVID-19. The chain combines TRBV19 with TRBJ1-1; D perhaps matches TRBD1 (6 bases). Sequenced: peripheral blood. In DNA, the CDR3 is TGTGCCAGTATTAGGACAGAGGGAACTGAAGCTTTCTTT. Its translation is CASIRTEGTEAFF.